The clone carrying this TCR beta chain was counted a few times. As yet, its antigen is unknown. Germline assignment: CDR1 MNHNS and CDR2 SASEGT. Trimming took 1 base from V and 2 from J, leaving 12 bases between them. CDR3 size: 15 residues. This sample is drawn from a study of cytomegalovirus exposure and HLA in healthy donors. Study-wide findings and caveats: Listed as cytomegalovirus-associated were over 150 TCR beta chains.

Here immunoSEQ multiplex PCR was the method, and the copy in TCRdb shows in-frame clones only, minus some. The top ten hold 1% to 1.5% of the sample, which has around 190,000 clones, 80% to 90% seen once. Sequencing was carried out using PBMCs. V is TRBV6-1 and J is TRBJ2-7, with TRBD2 as a possible D gene (6 bases). This TCR came from a woman aged 30 to 39 in good health and CMV-seronegative. The CDR3 here is CASSEGPGRTYEQYF. Written as DNA, the CDR3 is TGTGCCAGCAGTGAAGGCCCAGGGAGGACCTACGAGCAGTACTTC.